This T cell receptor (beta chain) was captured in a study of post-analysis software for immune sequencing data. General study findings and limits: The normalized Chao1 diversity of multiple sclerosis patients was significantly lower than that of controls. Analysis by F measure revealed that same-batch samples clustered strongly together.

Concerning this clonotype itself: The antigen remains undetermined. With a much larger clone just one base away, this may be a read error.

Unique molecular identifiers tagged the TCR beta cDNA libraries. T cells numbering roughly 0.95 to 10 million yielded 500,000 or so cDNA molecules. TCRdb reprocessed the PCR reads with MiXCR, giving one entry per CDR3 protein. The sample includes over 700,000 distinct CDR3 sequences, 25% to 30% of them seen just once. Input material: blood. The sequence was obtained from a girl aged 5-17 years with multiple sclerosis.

The CDR3 is CASSQDTGVYEQYF. CDR3 nucleotides: TGCGCCAGCAGCCAAGATACAGGGGTCTACGAGCAGTACTTC. The genes are TRBV4-3 and TRBJ2-5; 7 bases fit TRBD1. The J call may not be correct, given that the DNA end is closer to TRBJ2-7. Germline values: CDR1 LGHNA, CDR2 YSLEER. The CDR3 spans 14 residues.